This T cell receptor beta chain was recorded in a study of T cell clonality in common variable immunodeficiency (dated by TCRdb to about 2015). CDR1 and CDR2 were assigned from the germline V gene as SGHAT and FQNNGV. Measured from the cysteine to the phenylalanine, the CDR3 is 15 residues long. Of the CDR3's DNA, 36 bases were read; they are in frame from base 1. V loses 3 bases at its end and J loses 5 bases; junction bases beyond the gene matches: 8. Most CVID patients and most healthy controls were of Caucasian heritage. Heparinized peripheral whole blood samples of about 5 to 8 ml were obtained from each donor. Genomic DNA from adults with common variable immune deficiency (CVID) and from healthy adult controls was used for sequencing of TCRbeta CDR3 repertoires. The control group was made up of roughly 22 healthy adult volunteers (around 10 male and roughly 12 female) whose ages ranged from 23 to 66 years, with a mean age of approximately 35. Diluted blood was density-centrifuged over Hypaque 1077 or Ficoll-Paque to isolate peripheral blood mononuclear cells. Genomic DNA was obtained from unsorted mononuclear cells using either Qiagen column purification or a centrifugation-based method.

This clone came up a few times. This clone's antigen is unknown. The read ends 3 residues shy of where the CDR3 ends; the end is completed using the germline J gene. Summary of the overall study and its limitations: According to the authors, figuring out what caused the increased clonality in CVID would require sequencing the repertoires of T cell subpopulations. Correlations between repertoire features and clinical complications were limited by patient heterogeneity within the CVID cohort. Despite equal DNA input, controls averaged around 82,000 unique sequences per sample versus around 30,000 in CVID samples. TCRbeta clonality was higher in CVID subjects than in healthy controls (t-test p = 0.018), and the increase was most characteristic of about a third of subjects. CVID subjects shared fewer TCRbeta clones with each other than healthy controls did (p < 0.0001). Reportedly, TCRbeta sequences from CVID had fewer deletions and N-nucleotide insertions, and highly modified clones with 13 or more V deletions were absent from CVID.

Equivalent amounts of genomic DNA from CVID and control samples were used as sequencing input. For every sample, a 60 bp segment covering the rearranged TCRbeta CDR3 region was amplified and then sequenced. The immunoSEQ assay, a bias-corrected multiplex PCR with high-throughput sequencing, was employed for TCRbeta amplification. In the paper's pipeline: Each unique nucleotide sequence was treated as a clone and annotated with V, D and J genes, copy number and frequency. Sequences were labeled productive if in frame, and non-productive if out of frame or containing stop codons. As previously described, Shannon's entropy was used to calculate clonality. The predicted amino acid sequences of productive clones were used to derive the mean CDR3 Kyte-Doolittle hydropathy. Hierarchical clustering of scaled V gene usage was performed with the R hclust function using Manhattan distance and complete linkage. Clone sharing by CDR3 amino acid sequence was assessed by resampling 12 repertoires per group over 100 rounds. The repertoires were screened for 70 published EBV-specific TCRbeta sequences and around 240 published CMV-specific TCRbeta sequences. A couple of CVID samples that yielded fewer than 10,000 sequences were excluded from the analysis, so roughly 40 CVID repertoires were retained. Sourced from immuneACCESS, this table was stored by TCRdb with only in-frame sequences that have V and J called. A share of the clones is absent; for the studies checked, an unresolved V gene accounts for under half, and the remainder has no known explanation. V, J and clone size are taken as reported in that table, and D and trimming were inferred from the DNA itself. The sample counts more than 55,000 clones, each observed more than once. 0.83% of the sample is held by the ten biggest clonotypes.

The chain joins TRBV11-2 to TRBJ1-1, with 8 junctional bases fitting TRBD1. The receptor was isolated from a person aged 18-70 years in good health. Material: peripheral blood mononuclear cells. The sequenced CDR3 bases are TGTGCCAGCAGCTTCAGAGGGACAGGTTCAACTGAA. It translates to CASSFRGTGSTE. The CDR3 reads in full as CASSFRGTGSTEAFF.